This TCR beta chain was documented in a study of cytomegalovirus exposure and HLA in healthy donors. Primers: 60 Vbeta forward and 13 Jbeta reverse. Generated by immunoSEQ multiplex PCR, the TCRdb table keeps only in-frame clones and is missing some. The data show more than 150,000 clones, around 80% seen once. CDR1 is MNHEY and CDR2 is SVGAGI in the germline V gene. V lost 5 bases to trimming and J lost 2 bases; unmatched junction nucleotides: 4. This CDR3 is 15 amino acids long. The rearrangement links TRBV6-5 to TRBJ2-3; 10 bases line up with TRBD2. The sequence came from a male donor in good health and CMV-seronegative. What was sequenced was PBMCs. CDR3 residues: CASSPGLAVTDTQYF. CDR3 bases: TGTGCCAGCAGTCCCGGACTAGCGGTCACAGATACGCAGTATTTT.